This T cell receptor (beta chain) is drawn from a study of cytomegalovirus exposure and HLA in healthy donors. It was with 60 Vbeta and 13 Jbeta primers that the PCR ran. Only in-frame clones appear in the TCRdb table, and some are missing; sequencing was by immunoSEQ multiplex PCR. The sample has 100,000 to 120,000 clones, just over 75% seen once. The trim removed 5 bases at V and 9 bases at J, leaving 9 bases unmatched. The length of the CDR3 is 13 residues. Germline V gene sequence: CDR1 LNHDA, CDR2 SQIVND (reference sequence). This chain connects TRBV19 to TRBJ1-1; 7 nucleotides agree with TRBD1. The source of this sequence is a man between 35 and 55 years old in good health and CMV-seropositive. The sample consisted of PBMCs. CDR3 nucleotide sequence: TGTGCCAGTAGTCCGAGGGACAGATATAAAGCTTTCTTT. Translated: CASSPRDRYKAFF.